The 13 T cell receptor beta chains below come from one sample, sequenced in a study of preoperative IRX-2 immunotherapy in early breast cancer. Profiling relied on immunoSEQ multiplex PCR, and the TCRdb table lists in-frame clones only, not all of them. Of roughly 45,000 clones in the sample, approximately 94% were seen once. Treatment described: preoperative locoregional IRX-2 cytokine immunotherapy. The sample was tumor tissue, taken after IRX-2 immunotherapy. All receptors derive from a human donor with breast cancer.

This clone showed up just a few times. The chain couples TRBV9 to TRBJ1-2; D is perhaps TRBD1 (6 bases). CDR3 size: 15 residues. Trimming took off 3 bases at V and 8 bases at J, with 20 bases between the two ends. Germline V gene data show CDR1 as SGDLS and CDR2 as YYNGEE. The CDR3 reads CASSALIGGGSGYTF. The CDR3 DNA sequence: TGTGCCAGCAGCGCTTTAATAGGCGGGGGCTCAGGCTACACCTTC.

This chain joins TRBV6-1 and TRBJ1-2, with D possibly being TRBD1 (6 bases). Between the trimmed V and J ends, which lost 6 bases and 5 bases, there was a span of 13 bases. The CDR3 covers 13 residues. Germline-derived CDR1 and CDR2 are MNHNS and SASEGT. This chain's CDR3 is CASRVRQAYGYTF. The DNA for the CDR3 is TGTGCCAGCAGGGTTAGACAGGCATATGGCTACACCTTC.

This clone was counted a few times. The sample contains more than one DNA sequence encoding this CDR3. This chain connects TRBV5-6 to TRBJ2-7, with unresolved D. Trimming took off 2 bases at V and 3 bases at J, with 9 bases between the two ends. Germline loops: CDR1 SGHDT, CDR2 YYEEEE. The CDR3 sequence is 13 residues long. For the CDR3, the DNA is TGTGCCAGCAGCTTCGGCAGGCTCTACGAGCAGTACTTC. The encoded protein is CASSFGRLYEQYF.

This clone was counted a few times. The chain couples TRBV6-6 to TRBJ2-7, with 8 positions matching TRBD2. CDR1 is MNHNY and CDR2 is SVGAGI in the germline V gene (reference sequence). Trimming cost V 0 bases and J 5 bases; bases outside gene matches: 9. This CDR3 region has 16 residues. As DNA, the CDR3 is TGTGCCAGCAGTTACTCCACAGCGGGAGTCGGCGACGAGCAGTACTTC. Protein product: CASSYSTAGVGDEQYF.

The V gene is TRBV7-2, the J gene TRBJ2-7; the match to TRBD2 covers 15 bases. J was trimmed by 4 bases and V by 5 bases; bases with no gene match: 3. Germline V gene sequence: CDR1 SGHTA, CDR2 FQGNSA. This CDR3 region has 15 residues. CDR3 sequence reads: CASSPGLAGGYEQYF. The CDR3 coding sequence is TGTGCCAGCAGCCCGGGACTAGCGGGAGGTTACGAGCAGTACTTC.

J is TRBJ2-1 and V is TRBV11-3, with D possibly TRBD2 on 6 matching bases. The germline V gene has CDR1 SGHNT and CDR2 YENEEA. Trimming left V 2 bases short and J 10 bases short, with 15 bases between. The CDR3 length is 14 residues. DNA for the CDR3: TGTGCCAGCAGCTTACGGGACTCAGCTGAAGAGCAGTTCTTC. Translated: CASSLRDSAEEQFF.

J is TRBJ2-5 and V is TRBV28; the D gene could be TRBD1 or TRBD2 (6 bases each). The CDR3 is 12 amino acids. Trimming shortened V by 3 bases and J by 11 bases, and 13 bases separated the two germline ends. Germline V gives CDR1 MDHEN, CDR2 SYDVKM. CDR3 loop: CASSFGGGEQYF. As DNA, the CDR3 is TGTGCCAGCAGTTTTGGGGGCGGGGAGCAGTACTTC.

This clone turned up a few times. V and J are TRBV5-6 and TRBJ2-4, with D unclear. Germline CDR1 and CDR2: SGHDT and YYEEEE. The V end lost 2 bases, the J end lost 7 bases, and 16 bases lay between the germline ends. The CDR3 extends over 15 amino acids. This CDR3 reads CASSFGQSTGNIQYF. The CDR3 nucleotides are TGTGCCAGCAGCTTTGGGCAGTCCACCGGTAACATTCAGTACTTC.

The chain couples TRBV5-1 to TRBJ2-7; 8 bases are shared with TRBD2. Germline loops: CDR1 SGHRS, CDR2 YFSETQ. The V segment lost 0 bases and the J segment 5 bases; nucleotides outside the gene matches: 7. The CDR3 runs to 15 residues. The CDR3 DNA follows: TGCGCCAGCAGCTTGGGTTTTAGCGGGGTCGACGAGCAGTACTTC. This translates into CASSLGFSGVDEQYF.

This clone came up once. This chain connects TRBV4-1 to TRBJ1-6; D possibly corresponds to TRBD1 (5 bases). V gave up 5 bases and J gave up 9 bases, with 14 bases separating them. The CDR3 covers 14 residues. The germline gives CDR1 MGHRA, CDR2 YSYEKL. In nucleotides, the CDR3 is TGCGCCAGCAGCGGGGGGGGTAATGGTTCACCCCTCCACTTT. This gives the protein CASSGGGNGSPLHF.

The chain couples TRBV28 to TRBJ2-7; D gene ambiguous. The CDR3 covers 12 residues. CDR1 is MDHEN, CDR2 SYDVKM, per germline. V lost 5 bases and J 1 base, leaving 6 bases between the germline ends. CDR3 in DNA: TGTGCCAGCAGTCCGGGTTCCTACGAGCAGTACTTC. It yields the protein CASSPGSYEQYF.

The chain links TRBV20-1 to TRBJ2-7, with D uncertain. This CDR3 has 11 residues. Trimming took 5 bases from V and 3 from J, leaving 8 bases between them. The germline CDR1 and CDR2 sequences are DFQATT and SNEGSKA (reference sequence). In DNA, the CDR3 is TGCAGTGCTCTGGGGATCTACGAGCAGTACTTC. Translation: CSALGIYEQYF.

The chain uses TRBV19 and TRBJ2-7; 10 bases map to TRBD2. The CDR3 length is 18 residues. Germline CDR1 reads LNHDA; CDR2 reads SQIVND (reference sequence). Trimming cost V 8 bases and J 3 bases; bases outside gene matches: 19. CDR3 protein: CASSRSGSGGIDLYEQYF. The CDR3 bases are TGTGCCAGTTCCCGGAGTGGTAGCGGGGGGATAGATCTCTACGAGCAGTACTTC.